The rows below give T cell receptor beta chains drawn from one sample of a study of identifying expanded T cells in peripheral blood. Produced via immunoSEQ multiplex PCR; TCRdb's table is partial and in-frame only. The table shows under 150,000 clones, with around four fifths occurring only once. The sample comprised blood. Every receptor here comes from a person aged 18 to 75 in good health. The CDR3 runs from the conserved cysteine through the conserved F or W. A D gene is named only where the DNA matches it firmly. Size is stated for part of the rows, as once, few or many counts, or as a class when the clone is expanded.

clone size: NA
V gene: TRBV6-5
J gene: TRBJ1-2
D gene: TRBD1
CDR3 protein: CAIRGQGANYGYTF

clone size: NA
V gene: TRBV19
J gene: TRBJ1-2
D gene: NA
CDR3 protein: CASSTPGGATNYGYTF

clone size: NA
V gene: TRBV7-2
J gene: TRBJ1-5
D gene: NA
CDR3 protein: CASRPDIDQPQHF

clone size: once
V gene: TRBV4-3
J gene: TRBJ2-5
D gene: TRBD1
CDR3 protein: CASSQEGTGETQYF

clone size: NA
V gene: TRBV15
J gene: TRBJ2-1
D gene: NA
CDR3 protein: CATSRPLGVSYNEQFF

clone size: NA
V gene: TRBV7-8
J gene: TRBJ1-5
D gene: NA
CDR3 protein: CASSLRRTIYNQPQHF

clone size: NA
V gene: TRBV27
J gene: TRBJ2-1
D gene: TRBD2
CDR3 protein: CASSYSPGLAPDEQFF

clone size: NA
V gene: TRBV4-3
J gene: TRBJ2-5
D gene: NA
CDR3 protein: CASSPTLREQTQYF

clone size: NA
V gene: TRBV5-1
J gene: TRBJ2-3
D gene: NA
CDR3 protein: CASSLDLTGTQYF

clone size: NA
V gene: TRBV19
J gene: TRBJ2-6
D gene: NA
CDR3 protein: CASSIRLSGANVLTF

clone size: few
V gene: TRBV5-1
J gene: TRBJ1-1
D gene: NA
CDR3 protein: CASSWGMGIEAFF

clone size: NA
V gene: TRBV6-1
J gene: TRBJ2-2
D gene: NA
CDR3 protein: CASTGTFNGYGELFF

clone size: NA
V gene: TRBV9
J gene: TRBJ1-6
D gene: TRBD1
CDR3 protein: CASSVDVGGTGANSPLHF

clone size: NA
V gene: TRBV11-2
J gene: TRBJ2-1
D gene: NA
CDR3 protein: CASSLVGDTRLEQFF

clone size: NA
V gene: TRBV9
J gene: TRBJ1-2
D gene: NA
CDR3 protein: CASSHPGPYGYTF

clone size: NA
V gene: TRBV6-5
J gene: TRBJ1-3
D gene: TRBD1
CDR3 protein: CASSRQGGGNTIYF

clone size: once
V gene: TRBV7-2
J gene: TRBJ1-2
D gene: TRBD1
CDR3 protein: CASSSGQDSSGYTF

clone size: NA
V gene: TRBV11-1
J gene: TRBJ2-7
D gene: TRBD1
CDR3 protein: CASSVNPLDRDGEQYF

clone size: NA
V gene: TRBV18
J gene: TRBJ2-7
D gene: NA
CDR3 protein: CASSPAGQTYEQYF

clone size: NA
V gene: TRBV11-3
J gene: TRBJ2-3
D gene: NA
CDR3 protein: CASRRLRGSDTQYF

clone size: NA
V gene: TRBV11-2
J gene: TRBJ1-2
D gene: TRBD1
CDR3 protein: CASSSLMGTGSGYTF

clone size: NA
V gene: TRBV6-6
J gene: TRBJ2-3
D gene: NA
CDR3 protein: CASSYWPTGDTQYF

clone size: NA
V gene: TRBV18
J gene: TRBJ1-2
D gene: TRBD1
CDR3 protein: CASSPPGRGATPHYGYTF

clone size: NA
V gene: TRBV16
J gene: TRBJ2-2
D gene: NA
CDR3 protein: CASSQSVGTGELFF

clone size: NA
V gene: TRBV23-1
J gene: TRBJ2-7
D gene: TRBD2
CDR3 protein: CASSLTGTTHYEQYF

clone size: NA
V gene: TRBV7-2
J gene: TRBJ1-5
D gene: NA
CDR3 protein: CASSLVGSNQPQHF

clone size: NA
V gene: TRBV5-8
J gene: TRBJ1-1
D gene: NA
CDR3 protein: CASSLGTYLTEAFF

clone size: NA
V gene: TRBV4-2
J gene: TRBJ2-5
D gene: NA
CDR3 protein: CASSQAGPAQETQYF

clone size: NA
V gene: TRBV5-6
J gene: TRBJ1-2
D gene: NA
CDR3 protein: CASSPEAEAVYGYTF

clone size: NA
V gene: TRBV9
J gene: TRBJ2-7
D gene: NA
CDR3 protein: CASSVEGSYEQYF

clone size: NA
V gene: TRBV7-7
J gene: TRBJ2-5
D gene: TRBD1
CDR3 protein: CASGGQAKQTQYF

clone size: few
V gene: TRBV10-2
J gene: TRBJ1-5
D gene: NA
CDR3 protein: CASRWGREQPQHF

clone size: NA
V gene: TRBV5-1
J gene: TRBJ1-3
D gene: NA
CDR3 protein: CASSLEGNTIYF

clone size: once
V gene: TRBV14
J gene: TRBJ2-3
D gene: TRBD1
CDR3 protein: CASSRTGGTDTQYF

clone size: NA
V gene: TRBV7-2
J gene: TRBJ1-2
D gene: NA
CDR3 protein: CASIPGGFRYGYTF

clone size: few
V gene: TRBV4-1
J gene: TRBJ1-2
D gene: NA
CDR3 protein: CASSQLRVLRGDNYGYTF